These T cell receptor beta chains were read from a single sample in a study of blood T cell repertoires in COVID-19. Sequencing was performed with immunoSEQ multiplex PCR; in TCRdb, only in-frame clones are kept and a portion is missing. Among around 140,000 clones, 81% were seen once, and the ten largest hold over 8%. The source material was peripheral blood. The receptors were sampled from a human donor in a cohort sampled during active COVID-19. CDR3s include the opening cysteine and the closing phenylalanine or tryptophan. D genes are given only for firm matches. Rows give clone size only sometimes, using once, few, many, or a class for an expanded clone.

NA	15	TRBD2	TRBJ2-5	TRBV19	CASSETSGNAETQYF
NA	17	TRBD2	TRBJ2-7	TRBV3-1/TRBV3-2	CASSQVLAGGPSYEQYF
few	15	TRBD2	TRBJ2-7	TRBV5-4	CASSLGLAESYEQYF
NA	14	NA	TRBJ1-1	TRBV28	CASTSPLGGSEAFF
few	15	NA	TRBJ1-2	TRBV5-1	CASSRAIQGPGGYTF
NA	17	TRBD2	TRBJ2-1	TRBV19	CASSIRLAGGTYNEQFF
once	17	TRBD1	TRBJ2-5	TRBV28	CASSLSPGQGWLETQYF
NA	14	TRBD1	TRBJ2-6	TRBV29-1	CSATGEAGANVLTF
NA	14	NA	TRBJ2-1	TRBV5-1	CASSLEGATNEQFF
NA	12	TRBD1	TRBJ1-2	TRBV19	CASSDRVYGYTF
NA	13	TRBD1	TRBJ1-2	TRBV19	CASSSDRAHGYTF
NA	13	TRBD2	TRBJ2-5	TRBV12-3/TRBV12-4	CASRRLATETQYF
NA	14	TRBD1	TRBJ1-1	TRBV11-2	CASSLGTGRTEAFF
NA	16	NA	TRBJ2-6	TRBV5-1	CASSLALASGANVLTF
NA	15	NA	TRBJ2-7	TRBV19	CASSKGWQGSYEQYF
NA	17	NA	TRBJ1-5	TRBV28	CASSLRMWQGKNQPQHF
NA	15	TRBD2	TRBJ2-1	TRBV28	CASSFWVGREDEQFF
once	17	TRBD1	TRBJ1-2	TRBV19	CASSIVGQGFANYGYTF
NA	13	NA	TRBJ2-7	TRBV24-1	CATSDGREGEQYF
NA	15	NA	TRBJ2-7	TRBV7-9	CASSSGAVPIYEQYF
NA	16	NA	TRBJ1-5	TRBV2	CASSDRYAAGNKPQHF
NA	17	TRBD2	TRBJ2-1	TRBV11-2	CASTSGVGGRARNEQFF
NA	15	TRBD2	TRBJ2-7	TRBV5-1	CASSSSGKTSYEQYF
NA	15	TRBD1	TRBJ1-4	TRBV4-1	CASSQYGTGGEKLFF
NA	16	TRBD2	TRBJ2-3	TRBV24-1	CATSDPTSRSTDTQYF
NA	18	NA	TRBJ1-3	TRBV15	CATSNTHGGGFSGNTIYF
many	15	NA	TRBJ1-5	TRBV7-2	CASSLDTGSWQPQHF
once	15	TRBD1	TRBJ1-2	TRBV4-1	CASSQPGQGILGYTF
NA	15	TRBD2	TRBJ2-1	TRBV2	CASSPGGSSYNEQFF
NA	15	NA	TRBJ2-3	TRBV5-1	CASSLEQRVTDTQYF
NA	15	NA	TRBJ2-7	TRBV5-1	CASSSLGTDNYEQYF
few	15	NA	TRBJ1-1	TRBV7-8	CASSLGGRANTEAFF
NA	13	NA	TRBJ1-1	TRBV2	CASNPDRNTEAFF
NA	14	NA	TRBJ1-4	TRBV6-5	CASRARGSGEKLFF
NA	13	NA	TRBJ2-5	TRBV5-4	CASRLEYQETQYF
NA	16	NA	TRBJ2-3	TRBV11-2	CASSLAWASSTDTQYF
NA	12	NA	TRBJ1-1	TRBV20-1	CSASDRNTEAFF
NA	14	NA	TRBJ2-5	TRBV28	CASRLDRIQETQYF
NA	16	NA	TRBJ2-7	TRBV5-5	CASSLIAELGTYEQYF
NA	15	NA	TRBJ1-6	TRBV6-5	CASRQGGGSNSPLHF
NA	18	NA	TRBJ2-7	TRBV7-2	CASSQPLRGGSHKYEQYF
once	13	TRBD1	TRBJ1-2	TRBV7-3	CASSWGQGDGYTF
NA	19	TRBD2	TRBJ2-1	TRBV7-2	CASSLAGAGVQREYNEQFF
once	19	TRBD2	TRBJ2-7	TRBV30	CAWSVMGPLSSGTVYEQYF
NA	14	NA	TRBJ1-5	TRBV28	CAAGGENSNQPQHF
NA	15	NA	TRBJ2-7	TRBV18	CASSPPSAGSSEQYF
once	13	NA	TRBJ1-2	TRBV28	CASRTGRDYGYTF
NA	19	NA	TRBJ2-1	TRBV12-2	CASRPRTGLEDESYNEQFF
NA	15	NA	TRBJ2-6	TRBV5-1	CASSNGNSGANVLTF
NA	14	NA	TRBJ2-7	TRBV4-1	CASSQPRQSYEQYF
NA	14	TRBD2	TRBJ2-7	TRBV5-6	CASTPGGRIAEQYF
few	15	NA	TRBJ2-7	TRBV4-3	CASSQVGDRTYEQYF
NA	13	TRBD1	TRBJ1-2	TRBV6-5	CASSRGQLYGYTF
NA	14	TRBD2	TRBJ2-7	TRBV18	CASSPPSLGTSVYF
NA	16	NA	TRBJ2-1	TRBV5-4	CASSFGGASSYNEQFF